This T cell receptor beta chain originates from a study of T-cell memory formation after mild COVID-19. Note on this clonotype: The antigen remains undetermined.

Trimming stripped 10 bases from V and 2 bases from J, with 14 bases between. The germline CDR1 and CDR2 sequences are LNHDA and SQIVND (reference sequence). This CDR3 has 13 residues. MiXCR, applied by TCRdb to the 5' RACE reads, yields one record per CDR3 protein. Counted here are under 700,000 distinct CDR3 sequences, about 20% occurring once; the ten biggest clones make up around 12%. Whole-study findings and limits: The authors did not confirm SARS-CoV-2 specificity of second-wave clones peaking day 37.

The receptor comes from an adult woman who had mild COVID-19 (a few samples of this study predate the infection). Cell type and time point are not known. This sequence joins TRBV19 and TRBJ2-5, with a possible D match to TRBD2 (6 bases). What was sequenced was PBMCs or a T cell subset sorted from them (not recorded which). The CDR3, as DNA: TGTGCCACCTCCTGGCGGGGACAAGAGACCCAGTACTTC. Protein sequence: CATSWRGQETQYF.